The clone carrying this TCR beta chain was recorded a few times. The antigen remains unidentified. This sample stems from a study of beta chain features in type 1 diabetes. Findings of the study overall: All four CD4+ subsets from Type 1 diabetes patients carried moderately but significantly shorter TCRB CDR3s.

Every single donor gave one heparinised blood draw, and these averaged approximately 100 mL. The CDR3 runs to 15 residues. CDR1 is SGHAT and CDR2 is FQNNGV in the germline V gene. V lost 4 bases to trimming and J lost 3 bases, with 16 bases between them. Since all of the isolated RNA was reverse transcribed, expressed TCRB transcripts were what got sequenced. TCRdb keeps only in-frame clones here, not all; method: immunoSEQ multiplex PCR. The table has about 660,000 clones, roughly an eighth seen once; the top ten hold just under 0.04%. This receptor was taken from a man aged 18 to 29 with type 1 diabetes. The rearrangement links TRBV11-2 to TRBJ2-7; no clear D gene. Sequenced: naive CD4+ T cells from blood. Here the CDR3 DNA reads TGTGCCAGCAGCTCCGACCCGGGCCACCACTACGAGCAGTACTTC. Protein: CASSSDPGHHYEQYF.